One sample yielded the 17 T cell receptor beta chains listed below, sequenced in a study of early T cells in non-severe SARS-CoV-2 infection. TCRdb re-called the 5' RACE reads through MiXCR, storing one row per CDR3 protein. The sample lists tens of thousands of distinct CDR3 sequences, roughly 12% seen once, with around 4.7% in the top ten. Material: whole blood. The source is an adult who was a healthcare worker with PCR-confirmed SARS-CoV-2 infection or an uninfected control (not recorded which).

This chain uses TRBV5-6 with TRBJ2-5, with 7 bases lining up with TRBD1. Germline values: CDR1 SGHDT, CDR2 YYEEEE. The CDR3 runs 14 residues. Trimming removed 4 bases from V and 5 bases from J; junction bases left unmatched: 8. Here the CDR3 reads CASSNQQGIETQYF. Here the CDR3 DNA reads TGTGCCAGCAGCAACCAACAGGGGATTGAGACCCAGTACTTC.

This clonotype was recorded a few times. The V call is TRBV4-1, the J call TRBJ2-7; tentatively, D is TRBD1 (5 bases). The germline gives CDR1 MGHRA, CDR2 YSYEKL. The CDR3 spans 15 residues. Trimming took 5 bases from V and 9 from J, leaving 23 bases between them. The CDR3 DNA reads as TGCGCCAGCAGCGTCCCGGGCAGGGCAGGGTCGGGGCAGTACTTC. It encodes CASSVPGRAGSGQYF.

Many counts were recorded for this clonotype. The chain joins TRBV16 to TRBJ1-4; no definite D call. CDR3 length equals 15 residues. Germline CDR1 reads KGHSY; CDR2 reads FQNENV. V was clipped by 4 bases and J by 7 bases, with 16 bases between them. DNA of the CDR3: TGTGCCAGCAGCCCACCGGGCCACGCGAGTGAAAAACTGTTTTTT. Encoded protein: CASSPPGHASEKLFF.

This clonotype was found many times. The V gene is TRBV11-2, the J gene TRBJ1-2; D remains ambiguous. The CDR3 consists of 16 residues. The germline gives CDR1 SGHAT, CDR2 FQNNGV. Trimming stripped 5 bases from V and 0 bases from J, with 16 bases between. The CDR3 DNA reads as TGTGCCAGCAGCCGTCTGAGGTCCGCCCCTAACTATGGCTACACCTTC. This encodes CASSRLRSAPNYGYTF.

This clonotype was found many times. The chain uses TRBV29-1 and TRBJ2-1, with D tentatively TRBD2 (5 bases). CDR1 SQVTM and CDR2 ANQGSEA come from the germline V gene. There are 10 residues in the CDR3. The ends were cut back, 7 bases at V and 4 bases at J, with 5 bases in the middle. CDR3 nucleotides: TGCAGCGGGAGGTACAATGAGCAGTTCTTC. It is translated as CSGRYNEQFF.

Concerning this clonotype: The CDR3 does not close with the conserved phenylalanine or tryptophan, likely indicating a read error. J is TRBJ2-5 and V is TRBV7-2; TRBD2 aligns across 14 bases. The CDR3 covers 16 residues. The J segment lost 6 bases and the V segment lost 4 bases, leaving 7 bases of the junction unmatched. Per germline, CDR1 SGHTA and CDR2 FQGNSA. CDR3 sequence reads: CASSYGTSGSWKTQYL. The CDR3 region has the DNA TGTGCCAGCAGCTACGGGACTAGCGGGAGTTGGAAGACCCAGTACTTA.

The rearrangement links TRBV7-6 to TRBJ1-4, with a weak D call TRBD1 (6 bases). The CDR3 extends over 15 amino acids. Between the trimmed V and J ends, which lost 2 bases and 8 bases, there was a span of 15 bases. Germline assignment: CDR1 SGHVS and CDR2 FNYEAQ. CDR3: CASSLRPGQGEKLFF. The DNA for the CDR3 is TGTGCCAGCAGCTTAAGGCCGGGACAAGGGGAAAAACTGTTTTTT.

This clonotype was detected only once. This chain uses TRBV11-2 with TRBJ2-1, with TRBD2 identical over 8 bases. V dropped 1 base and J dropped 6; count of bases not matched to a gene: 11. Germline assignment: CDR1 SGHAT and CDR2 FQNNGV. The CDR3 is made up of 17 amino acids. CDR3 coding DNA: TGTGCCAGCAGCTTAGTTCCGGGACTAGATATTTTCAATGAGCAGTTCTTC. It translates to CASSLVPGLDIFNEQFF.

The genes are TRBV7-2 and TRBJ2-2; D not resolved. This CDR3 region has 13 residues. The V and J ends lost 1 base and 5 bases respectively, with 5 bases between them. Germline V gives CDR1 SGHTA, CDR2 FQGNSA. This chain's CDR3 is CASSLDWTGELFF. CDR3 DNA: TGTGCCAGCAGCTTAGACTGGACCGGGGAGCTGTTTTTT.

The chain combines TRBV7-8 with TRBJ2-3; a possible D gene is TRBD1 (6 bases). In germline, CDR1 is SGHVS, CDR2 FQNEAQ. This CDR3 region has 16 residues. The V and J ends lost 5 bases and 6 bases respectively, with 21 bases between them. The CDR3 coding sequence is TGTGCCAGCAGCCTTAGGCCCCAGGGGCTACGGGATACGCAGTATTTT. Its protein product is CASSLRPQGLRDTQYF.

This clonotype occurred a few times. The chain is built from TRBV20-1 and TRBJ1-4; TRBD1 is a possible D gene (5 bases). CDR1 is DFQATT, CDR2 SNEGSKA, per germline (reference sequence). Trimming shortened V by 4 bases and J by 0 bases, and 6 bases separated the two germline ends. CDR3 size: 13 residues. Here the CDR3 reads CSAKGSTNEKLFF. The CDR3 DNA reads TGCAGTGCTAAGGGGTCAACTAATGAAAAACTGTTTTTT.

CDR3 residues: CATSWTGTSGRGADTQYF. The CDR3 coding sequence is TGTGCCACCAGCTGGACCGGGACTAGCGGTCGCGGGGCAGATACGCAGTATTTT. V gene TRBV15 combines with J gene TRBJ2-3; the match to TRBD2 covers 11 bases. Trimming at V came to 5 bases and at J to 4 bases, leaving 14 bases not matched to a gene. Germline V gene data show CDR1 as LNHNV and CDR2 as YYDKDF (reference sequence). The CDR3 runs to 18 residues.

J is TRBJ1-1 and V is TRBV3-1; D remains unclear. The germline CDR1 and CDR2 sequences are LGHDT and YNNKEL (reference sequence). This CDR3 comprises 13 residues. V lost 10 bases and J lost 2, with 14 bases in between. This CDR3 reads CATAAGINTEAFF. The CDR3 DNA sequence: TGTGCCACCGCCGCCGGCATTAACACTGAAGCTTTCTTT.

In its sample, this clonotype was seen a few times. V gene TRBV11-2 combines with J gene TRBJ2-1; D possibly corresponds to TRBD1 (6 bases). The length of the CDR3 is 14 residues. Germline V gives CDR1 SGHAT, CDR2 FQNNGV. Deletions cut 7 bases from V and 6 bases from J, with 16 bases between. CDR3 residues: CASNPGQLSNEQFF. CDR3 bases: TGTGCCAGCAACCCAGGACAGCTATCCAATGAGCAGTTCTTC. The full variable domain, with the rest looked up from reference TRBV11-2 and TRBJ2-1, is EAGVAQSPRYKIIEKRQSVAFWCNPISGHATLYWYQQILGQGPKLLIQFQNNGVVDDSQLPKDRFSAERLKGVDSTLKIQPAKLEDSAVYLCASNPGQLSNEQFFGPGTRLTVL.

This clonotype was seen repeatedly, ten times or more. The rearrangement links TRBV3-1 to TRBJ2-3; D is possibly TRBD2 (7 bases). CDR1 and CDR2 (germline): LGHDT, YNNKEL (reference sequence). The CDR3 runs to 15 residues. V shed 2 bases and J shed 5 bases, with 14 bases lying between them. This CDR3 is CASSQLGGAGDTQYF. Here the CDR3 DNA reads TGTGCCAGCAGCCAACTAGGGGGGGCGGGAGATACGCAGTATTTT.

The sample holds a few counts of this clonotype. The chain couples TRBV4-3 to TRBJ2-1, with TRBD2 matching over 9 bases. The CDR3 runs to 18 residues. Germline V CDR1 and CDR2: LGHNA, YSLEER. After removal of 0 bases from V and 3 bases from J, the junction contained 9 bases not matched to a gene. CDR3 DNA sequence: TGCGCCAGCAGCCAAGATTCCCAGCGGGGGGCTATCTACAATGAGCAGTTCTTC. Translating gives CASSQDSQRGAIYNEQFF.

The CDR3 DNA is TGTGCCAGCAGCCCCCCCAGGGATACGCAGTATTTT. This gives the protein CASSPPRDTQYF. The genes are TRBV7-8 and TRBJ2-3; no reliable D call. The CDR3 has 12 residues. Trimming cost V 5 bases and J 6 bases, with 9 bases left between them. Germline CDR1 and CDR2: SGHVS and FQNEAQ.